Listed below are T cell receptor beta chains from one sample, sequenced in a study of identical twins. TCRdb itself ran the 5' RACE reads through MiXCR, one entry per CDR3 protein. The sample lists a few hundred thousand distinct CDR3 sequences, 9% to 10% seen once, with 2.5% to 3.5% in the top ten. These data were likewise used in another study, on yellow fever vaccine responses in identical twins.

Sequences were obtained from PBMCs. The receptors come from a woman between 18 and 29 years old in good health. The CDR3 runs from the conserved cysteine through the conserved F or W. The D gene is left open where the match is weak. Clone sizes are given selectively: once, few, many, or a class where the clone is expanded.

d_call,clone_size,v_call,j_call,cdr3_nt,cdr3_aa
.,many,TRBV20-1,TRBJ2-5,TGCAGTGCTACTATGGTCCAAGAGACCCAGTACTTC,CSATMVQETQYF
.,many,TRBV7-2,TRBJ2-3,TGTGCCACCAACTACAGAGGATGGTTCGGAGATACGCAGTATTTT,CATNYRGWFGDTQYF
.,few,TRBV20-1,TRBJ2-5,TGCAGTGCTAGAGATATTGGCCCCCAGAACATATTC,CSARDIGPQNIF
TRBD1,few,TRBV27,TRBJ2-5,TGTGCCAGCAGTTTATCCGGGACAGGGAGCTTAGAGACCCAGTACTTC,CASSLSGTGSLETQYF
.,few,TRBV4-1,TRBJ1-5,TGCGCCAGCAGCCAAGATGCACAGGGACGCAATCAGCCCCAGCATTTT,CASSQDAQGRNQPQHF
TRBD2,.,TRBV4-2,TRBJ2-7,TGTGCCAGCAGCCGGCAGACTAGCGACGAGCAGTACTTC,CASSRQTSDEQYF
.,.,TRBV20-1,TRBJ1-1,TGCAGTGCTAGAGACTCCCTCGGGGACCTGAACACTGAAGCTTTCTTT,CSARDSLGDLNTEAFF
.,many,TRBV12-3/TRBV12-4,TRBJ1-1,TGTGCCAGCAGTTTGGGGCAGACAGGGAACACTGAAGCTTTCTTT,CASSLGQTGNTEAFF
TRBD2,many,TRBV2,TRBJ2-3,TGTGCCAGCGACCGCGGGAGTTTGACAGATACGCAGTATTTT,CASDRGSLTDTQYF
.,many,TRBV29-1,TRBJ2-4,TGCAGCGTTGAACTACGGGAAAGTCAGTACTTC,CSVELRESQYF
.,.,TRBV10-2,TRBJ2-3,TGCGCCAGCAGTGTGTCTCGCGGCACAGATACGCAGTATTTT,CASSVSRGTDTQYF
TRBD1,.,TRBV11-1,TRBJ2-7,TGTGCCAGCAGCACCCGACTTAAACGACAGGGTATAGCCTACGAGCAGTACTTC,CASSTRLKRQGIAYEQYF
.,many,TRBV7-2,TRBJ1-5,TGTGCCAGTAGGCGGAATAGCAATCAGCCCCAGCATTTT,CASRRNSNQPQHF
.,.,TRBV27,TRBJ2-2,TGTGCCAGCAGTTTATTCAGGACAGCCAACACCGGGGAGCTGTTTTTT,CASSLFRTANTGELFF
TRBD2,.,TRBV9,TRBJ2-2,TGTGCCAGCACCTCCGGGGCTAGCGGCCTCTACACCGGGGAGCTGTTTTTT,CASTSGASGLYTGELFF
TRBD1,few,TRBV7-2,TRBJ2-1,TGTGCCAGCAGCTTAGGACCCGGACAGGCACGATACAATGAGCAGTTCTTC,CASSLGPGQARYNEQFF
.,few,TRBV29-1,TRBJ2-7,TGCAGCGTTGCGGGAACTCGGCCAGGGAGCTCCTACGAGCAGTACTTC,CSVAGTRPGSSYEQYF
.,many,TRBV20-1,TRBJ1-1,TGCAGTGCTAGTACACTTTTGTCTTTCTTT,CSASTLLSFF
TRBD1,.,TRBV11-3,TRBJ2-1,TGTGCCAGCAGCTTAGACGGGACAGGGGGGGGCAATGAGCAGTTCTTC,CASSLDGTGGGNEQFF
TRBD1,.,TRBV11-2,TRBJ2-6,TGTGCCAGCAGCTCCCGGACAGGGAGGAACTCTGGGGCCAACGTCCTGACTTTC,CASSSRTGRNSGANVLTF
TRBD2,.,TRBV10-3,TRBJ2-7,TGTGCCACCCTCGACCTAGCGGGAGGGGAGGACGAGCAGTACTTC,CATLDLAGGEDEQYF
TRBD1,.,TRBV6-4,TRBJ2-3,TGTGCCAGCAGTTGGGACAGAACCGATATACCTAGCACAGATACGCAGTATTTT,CASSWDRTDIPSTDTQYF
TRBD2,many,TRBV28,TRBJ2-1,TGTGCCAGCAGTTCTAGCGGAAGCTCCTACAATGAGCAGTTCTTC,CASSSSGSSYNEQFF
.,.,TRBV28,TRBJ2-3,TGTGCCAGCGCCCGGTTAGCAGGCACAGATACGCAGTATTTT,CASARLAGTDTQYF
.,many,TRBV28,TRBJ2-3,TGTGCCAGCAGTCCCCGACCGGGGTCCACAGATACGCAGTATTTT,CASSPRPGSTDTQYF
.,.,TRBV7-6,TRBJ1-2,TGTGCCAGCAGCTTAGGAGTTGGTCAAGGCTACACCTTC,CASSLGVGQGYTF
.,.,TRBV2,TRBJ2-1,TGTGCCAGCAGTGAAGCGGGAGCCCCAACCCCCCCCTACAATGAGCAGTTCTTC,CASSEAGAPTPPYNEQFF
.,few,TRBV2,TRBJ2-7,TGTGCCAGCAGCGACCCCGGGACATCGGGGGTCCACGAGCAGTACTTC,CASSDPGTSGVHEQYF
.,many,TRBV24-1,TRBJ2-4,TGTGCCACCAGCTTAGGGGGGGGAATCAAAAACATTCAGTACTTC,CATSLGGGIKNIQYF
TRBD1,many,TRBV27,TRBJ2-7,TGTGCCAGCAGTAAGCGGGACAGGGGGCAGGACGAGCAGTACTTC,CASSKRDRGQDEQYF
TRBD2,few,TRBV5-1,TRBJ2-2,TGCGCCAGCCGCCTCCGGGGGGACCGGGCCGGGGAGCTGTTTTTT,CASRLRGDRAGELFF
TRBD2,many,TRBV5-1,TRBJ2-7,TGCGCCAGCAGCCTGGCCGGACTAGCGCCAACCTACGAGCAGTACTTC,CASSLAGLAPTYEQYF
.,many,TRBV12-3/TRBV12-4,TRBJ2-5,TGTGCCAGCAGGCTAGATGTCCAAGAGACCCAGTACTTC,CASRLDVQETQYF
TRBD1,many,TRBV6-5,TRBJ2-1,TGTGCCAGCAGTTACAGGGACAGGGGGCAAAATGAGCAGTTCTTC,CASSYRDRGQNEQFF
.,few,TRBV20-1,TRBJ2-3,TGCAGTGCCGTACCAATACTCGAGACCACAGATACGCAGTATTTT,CSAVPILETTDTQYF
.,few,TRBV20-1,TRBJ2-7,TGCAGTGCTACCCAGCTGGGAGCGCCTTACGAGCAGTACTTC,CSATQLGAPYEQYF